This TCR beta chain stems from a study of blood T cell repertoires in COVID-19. At the level of the study: The United States, Italy and Spain were the sources of the acute and convalescent COVID-19 samples. Sources were T cells, B-cell-depleted T cells, or PBMCs; the material itself was cDNA or gDNA.

The table lists this clone with a few counts. In Seattle, patients joined the study during active infection and were tracked longitudinally. TCRdb keeps only in-frame clones here, not all; method: immunoSEQ multiplex PCR. The sample has roughly 120,000 clones, more than 85% seen once. The CDR3 has 17 amino acids. Unmatched junction bases numbered 8, after V lost 6 bases and J lost 0 bases. Germline CDR1 SGHDT, CDR2 YYEEEE. The sequenced sample consisted of peripheral blood. This sequence was found in a man in his fifties or sixties with COVID-19, enrolled during active disease. The chain uses TRBV5-6 and TRBJ2-2; TRBD2 matches at 10 bases. In nucleotides, the CDR3 is TGTGCCAGCATCCGAATAGCGGGAGGAGCGAACACCGGGGAGCTGTTTTTT. Protein sequence: CASIRIAGGANTGELFF.